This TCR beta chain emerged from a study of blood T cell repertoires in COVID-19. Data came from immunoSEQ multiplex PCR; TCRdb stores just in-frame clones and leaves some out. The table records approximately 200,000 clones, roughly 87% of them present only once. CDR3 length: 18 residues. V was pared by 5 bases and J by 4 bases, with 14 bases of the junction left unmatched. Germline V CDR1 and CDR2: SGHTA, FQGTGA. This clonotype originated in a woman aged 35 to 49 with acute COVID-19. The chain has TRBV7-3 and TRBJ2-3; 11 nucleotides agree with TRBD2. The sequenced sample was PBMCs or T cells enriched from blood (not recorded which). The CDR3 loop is CASSPRPPLAGEADTQYF. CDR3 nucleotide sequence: TGTGCCAGCAGCCCCCGCCCGCCACTAGCGGGAGAAGCAGATACGCAGTATTTT. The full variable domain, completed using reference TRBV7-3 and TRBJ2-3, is GAGVSQTPSNKVTEKGKYVELRCDPISGHTALYWYRQSLGQGPEFLIYFQGTGAADDSGLPNDRFFAVRPEGSVSTLKIQRTERGDSAVYLCASSPRPPLAGEADTQYFGPGTRLTVL.